The 15 T cell receptor beta chains below come from one sample, sequenced in a study of cytomegalovirus exposure and HLA in healthy donors. PCR was performed using 60 Vbeta and 13 Jbeta primers. Sequencing was performed with immunoSEQ multiplex PCR; in TCRdb, only in-frame clones are kept and a portion is missing. In the table there are 170,000 or so clones, 75% to 85% of which are singletons. The sample was PBMCs. The receptors were sampled from a boy younger than 18 in good health and CMV-seronegative.

This clone came up a few times. The chain combines TRBV6-1 with TRBJ2-2, with 8 bases aligning to TRBD2. The CDR3 is 15 amino acids. The germline V gene encodes CDR1 MNHNS and CDR2 SASEGT. Unmatched junction bases numbered 7, after V lost 8 bases and J lost 2 bases. The CDR3 nucleotides are TGTGCCAGCTACCGGGGACTAGTCAACACCGGGGAGCTGTTTTTT. Residues: CASYRGLVNTGELFF.

The V gene is TRBV9, the J gene TRBJ2-1; the match to TRBD2 covers 8 bases. Looked up from germline, CDR1 is SGDLS and CDR2 is YYNGEE. The CDR3 spans 15 residues. Trimming at V came to 0 bases and at J to 6 bases, leaving 5 bases not matched to a gene. The CDR3 protein is CASSVGYGRANEQFF. Written as DNA, the CDR3 is TGTGCCAGCAGCGTAGGATACGGGAGGGCCAATGAGCAGTTCTTC.

V usage is TRBV2 and J usage is TRBJ1-4; perhaps TRBD1 as D (5 bases). Between the trimmed V and J ends, which lost 6 bases and 3 bases, there was a span of 17 bases. This CDR3 comprises 16 residues. Germline V gene sequence: CDR1 SNHLY, CDR2 FYNNEI. CDR3 protein: CASSHIQQAANEKLFF. As DNA, the CDR3 is TGTGCCAGCAGCCATATCCAACAGGCCGCTAATGAAAAACTGTTTTTT.

The CDR3 DNA is TGTGCCAGCAGCTTATTTCAAAACTCCGGTACGCAGTATTTT. This sequence encodes CASSLFQNSGTQYF. The V gene is TRBV11-2, the J gene TRBJ2-3; D unclear. CDR3 length: 14 amino acids. The germline V gene encodes CDR1 SGHAT and CDR2 FQNNGV. Trimming removed 2 bases from V and 8 bases from J, with 14 bases in between.

V is TRBV30 and J is TRBJ1-2; D uncertain. The CDR3 runs 13 residues. V was shortened by 5 bases and J by 1 base, with 11 bases between the two germline ends. Per the germline V gene, CDR1 is GTSNPN and CDR2 is SVGIG (reference sequence). CDR3 sequence reads: CAWEKGGNYGYTF. CDR3 DNA: TGTGCCTGGGAGAAGGGAGGTAACTATGGCTACACCTTC. Filled out from reference TRBV30 and TRBJ1-2, the complete variable domain reads SQTIHQWPATLVQPVGSPLSLECTVEGTSNPNLYWYRQAAGRGLQLLFYSVGIGQISSEVPQNLSASRPQDRQFILSSKKLLLSDSGFYLCAWEKGGNYGYTFGSGTRLTVV.

This chain connects TRBV29-1 to TRBJ2-1; 8 positions agree with TRBD2. The CDR3 has 13 residues. The germline V gene has CDR1 SQVTM and CDR2 ANQGSEA. The CDR3 loop is CGLSGRGYNEQFF. DNA for the CDR3: TGCGGCCTAAGCGGGAGAGGCTACAATGAGCAGTTCTTC.

The gene calls are TRBV30 and TRBJ1-6, with unresolved D. CDR1 is GTSNPN and CDR2 is SVGIG in the germline V gene (reference sequence). The CDR3 consists of 13 residues. V was shortened by 2 bases and J by 5 bases, with 7 bases between the two germline ends. The CDR3 coding sequence is TGTGCCTGGAGTACAGATAATAATTCACCCCTCCACTTT. This translates into CAWSTDNNSPLHF.

This chain connects TRBV27 to TRBJ1-5, with a weak D call TRBD1 (5 bases). Germline CDR1 MNHEY, CDR2 SMNVEV (reference sequence). The CDR3 length is 15 residues. V was shortened by 2 bases and J by 6 bases, with 14 bases between the two germline ends. As DNA, the CDR3 is TGTGCCAGCAGTTTAGTGCAGGGCTTGGGTCAGCCCCAGCATTTT. This codes for CASSLVQGLGQPQHF.

This rearrangement joins TRBV30 to TRBJ1-3; D is uncertain. This CDR3 spans 13 amino acids. Germline V gives CDR1 GTSNPN, CDR2 SVGIG (reference sequence). With 4 bases removed from V and 4 bases from J, the gap between germline ends came to 11 bases. The CDR3 bases are TGTGCCTGGAACCGGGTATCGGGAAACACCATATATTTT. Amino acids: CAWNRVSGNTIYF.

The table lists this clone with a count of one. The genes are TRBV6-1 and TRBJ2-7, with 9 nucleotides matching TRBD1. Germline CDR1 is MNHNS and CDR2 is SASEGT. The length of the CDR3 is 14 residues. J was trimmed by 6 bases and V by 4 bases; bases with no gene match: 7. The CDR3 reads CASSVPGQGGEQYF. The CDR3 nucleotides are TGTGCCAGCAGTGTCCCGGGACAGGGCGGCGAGCAGTACTTC.

This clone was counted between two and nine times. The chain's CDR3 is CASSPSGTGGSGNTIYF. CDR3 DNA: TGTGCCAGCTCACCATCCGGGACAGGGGGCTCTGGAAACACCATATATTTT. The chain combines TRBV18 with TRBJ1-3, with 11 bases fitting TRBD1. The CDR3 covers 17 residues. Germline-derived CDR1 and CDR2 are KGHSH and LQKENI. Trimming cost V 2 bases and J 0 bases; bases outside gene matches: 3. Looking up the rest from reference TRBV18 and TRBJ1-3 gives the full variable domain: NAGVMQNPRHLVRRRGQEARLRCSPMKGHSHVYWYRQLPEEGLKFMVYLQKENIIDESGMPKERFSAEFPKEGPSILRIQQVVRGDSAAYFCASSPSGTGGSGNTIYFGEGSWLTVV.

J is TRBJ2-7 and V is TRBV15, with 8 bases lining up with TRBD1. Germline CDR1 is LNHNV and CDR2 is YYDKDF (reference sequence). Trimming took 5 bases from V and 7 from J; bases not matched to a gene: 7. This CDR3 is 13 amino acids long. As DNA, the CDR3 is TGTGCCACCAGCGGACAGGGTCGGGATGAGCAGTACTTC. Translated: CATSGQGRDEQYF.

This clone was observed once. The CDR3 protein is CAWRRETTEAFF. The CDR3 DNA follows: TGTGCCTGGAGAAGGGAGACCACTGAAGCTTTCTTT. The chain joins TRBV30 to TRBJ1-1, with no clear D. The CDR3 runs 12 residues. The V gene lost 3 bases and the J gene lost 4 bases, with 9 bases spanning the gap. Germline V gene lookup returns CDR1 GTSNPN and CDR2 SVGIG (reference sequence).

V and J are TRBV5-1 and TRBJ1-1; D is unresolved. CDR3 size: 12 residues. Germline lookup yields CDR1 SGHRS and CDR2 YFSETQ. V was pared by 3 bases and J by 4 bases, with 7 bases between. CDR3 amino acids: CASSSSGTEAFF. The CDR3 nucleotides are TGCGCCAGCAGCTCGTCGGGCACTGAAGCTTTCTTT.

The chain combines TRBV18 with TRBJ1-4; unclear D gene. The V gene's germline CDR1 is KGHSH and CDR2 LQKENI. V was trimmed by 3 bases and J by 8 bases, leaving 13 bases between them. The CDR3 sequence is 14 residues long. The CDR3 loop reads CASSPSAGNEKLFF. The CDR3 coding sequence is TGTGCCAGCTCACCCTCGGCGGGGAACGAAAAACTGTTTTTT.